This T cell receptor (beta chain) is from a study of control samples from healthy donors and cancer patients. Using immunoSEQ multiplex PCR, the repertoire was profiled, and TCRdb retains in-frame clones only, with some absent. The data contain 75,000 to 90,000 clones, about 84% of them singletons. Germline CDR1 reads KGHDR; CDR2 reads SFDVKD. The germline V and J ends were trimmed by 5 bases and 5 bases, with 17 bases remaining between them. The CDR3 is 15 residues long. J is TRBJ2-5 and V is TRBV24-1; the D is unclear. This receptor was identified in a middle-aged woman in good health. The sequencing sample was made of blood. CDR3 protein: CATSVRTPLGETQYF. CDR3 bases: TGTGCCACCAGTGTTAGGACCCCGCTGGGGGAGACCCAGTACTTC.